The entry below gives a single TCR beta chain sequence along with its context. This record belongs to a study of PD-L1 blockade in urothelial cancer. Looking at the study overall: From 0 to 3 prior chemotherapy regimens had been given to the patients.

Measured with immunoSEQ multiplex PCR; TCRdb has only the in-frame clones, and not every one. The table records 45,000 to 50,000 clones, approximately 80% of them present only once. This sample's time point: peripheral blood 6 weeks after treatment start. The patients' disease, urothelial carcinoma, was locally advanced or metastatic. The CDR3 runs 16 residues. Germline V gene data show CDR1 as KGHSY and CDR2 as FQNENV. V shed 2 bases, J shed 3 bases, and the junction held 3 bases outside the gene matches. Specimen: PBMCs, collected around atezolizumab (anti-PD-L1) treatment. The gene calls are TRBV16 and TRBJ2-7; 14 bases are a match to TRBD2. The origin of this receptor is a man in his 70s with urothelial cancer. CDR3 in DNA: TGTGCCAGCAGCCAAACGGGACTAGCGGGAGACTACGAGCAGTACTTC. Its protein product is CASSQTGLAGDYEQYF.